The 23 T cell receptor beta chains below come from one sample, sequenced in a study of T cells in Graves' hyperthyroidism and ophthalmopathy. RNA transcripts were the template for amplifying TCR beta CDR3 regions. Primed by the HTBI set, a first-round RT-PCR was run on the TCR CDR3. MiXCR, applied by TCRdb to the multiplex PCR reads, yields one record per CDR3 protein. The sample carries about 400,000 distinct CDR3 sequences, roughly 14% recorded once. Specimen: blood. The source of these receptors is a young woman with Graves' hyperthyroidism that later progressed to Graves' ophthalmopathy.

This clonotype appeared many times. This rearrangement joins TRBV11-2 to TRBJ2-7; unclear D gene. V dropped 0 bases and J dropped 4 bases, with 16 bases sitting between them. Germline values: CDR1 SGHAT, CDR2 FQNNGV. The CDR3 has 16 residues. The CDR3 loop reads CASSLDHSSRRYEQYF. CDR3 nucleotide sequence: TGTGCCAGCAGCTTAGATCACAGCAGTAGGAGATACGAGCAGTACTTC.

There are many counts of this clonotype. Written as DNA, the CDR3 is TGTGCCAGCAGTTCCCTTAGCGGGAGGGCCAGGAATGAGCAGTTCTTC. This sequence encodes CASSSLSGRARNEQFF. The rearrangement links TRBV28 to TRBJ2-1; 11 bases fit TRBD2. V was clipped by 4 bases and J by 7 bases; unmatched bases: 9. The CDR3 is 16 residues long. Germline CDR1 and CDR2: MDHEN and SYDVKM.

The sample holds a few counts of this clonotype. The genes are TRBV7-9 and TRBJ2-5, with D tentatively TRBD2 (5 bases). In germline, CDR1 is SEHNR, CDR2 FQNEAQ (reference sequence). This CDR3 contains 15 residues. V shed 0 bases and J shed 5 bases, with 13 bases lying between them. The CDR3 coding sequence is TGTGCCAGCAGCTTAGCGCAAGGAGGCTGGGAGACCCAGTACTTC. It translates to CASSLAQGGWETQYF. The complete variable domain, with remaining parts taken from reference TRBV7-9 and TRBJ2-5, reads DTGVSQNPRHKITKRGQNVTFRCDPISEHNRLYWYRQTLGQGPEFLTYFQNEAQLEKSRLLSDRFSAERPKGSFSTLEIQRTEQGDSAMYLCASSLAQGGWETQYFGPGTRLLVL.

This clonotype was recorded at least ten times. The rearrangement links TRBV6-7 to TRBJ1-1; TRBD1 matches at 12 bases. TRBV6-7 is filed as an ORF, its function uncertain. This CDR3 spans 15 amino acids. Trimming cost V 6 bases and J 5 bases; bases outside gene matches: 7. The CDR3 reads CASSRDRGLSTEAFF. The CDR3 DNA reads as TGTGCCAGCAGCCGGGACAGGGGGCTAAGTACTGAAGCTTTCTTT.

At least ten counts were recorded for this clonotype. This chain links TRBV2 with TRBJ2-5; D is unresolved. Germline assignment: CDR1 SNHLY and CDR2 FYNNEI. Trimming stripped 2 bases from V and 0 bases from J, with 19 bases between. The length of the CDR3 is 18 residues. The CDR3 DNA follows: TGTGCCAGCAGTGAACGTGGGAAGCGAAACCTATACCAAGAGACCCAGTACTTC. Its translation is CASSERGKRNLYQETQYF.

The count of this clonotype is one. An end of the junction does not agree with germline; a read error may underlie this. This chain connects TRBV7-2 to TRBJ2-7; TRBD2 matches at 11 bases. The CDR3 sequence is 15 residues long. The germline V gene encodes CDR1 SGHTA and CDR2 FQGNSA. The CDR3 DNA sequence: TGTGCCAGCAGCTTAGCTACTAGCGGGAGTTCCGAGCGGTACTTC. It translates to CASSLATSGSSERYF.

This clonotype was seen ten or more times. Written as DNA, the CDR3 is TGTGCCAGCTCACAATCCGTGGGGACAACTAATGAAAAACTGTTTTTT. This encodes CASSQSVGTTNEKLFF. This sequence joins TRBV18 and TRBJ1-4; unclear D gene. The CDR3 has 16 residues. V lost 4 bases and J 0 bases, leaving 12 bases between the germline ends. CDR1 is KGHSH and CDR2 is LQKENI in the germline V gene.

This clonotype was counted many times. The chain couples TRBV6-1 to TRBJ1-5; 12 bases line up with TRBD1. This CDR3 comprises 14 residues. Germline values: CDR1 MNHNS, CDR2 SASEGT. V trimming: 10 bases; J trimming: 7 bases; junction bases outside the gene matches: 8. CDR3 in amino acids: CAIRDRGRRQPQHF. In nucleotides, the CDR3 is TGTGCCATCCGGGACAGGGGGCGCAGACAGCCCCAGCATTTT.

This clonotype was seen many times. V is TRBV27 and J is TRBJ2-7; D possibly corresponds to TRBD1 (7 bases). The CDR3 contains 15 residues. Deletions cut 8 bases from V and 3 bases from J, with 20 bases between. Germline V lookup: CDR1 MNHEY, CDR2 SMNVEV (reference sequence). The CDR3 DNA sequence: TGTGCCAGCTCCACGTTCCCAGGGGGAGGCTACGAGCAGTACTTC. It specifies CASSTFPGGGYEQYF.

Ten or more counts support this clonotype. CDR3 protein: CASSYSKTSEGNEQFF. The CDR3 coding sequence is TGTGCCAGCAGTTACTCGAAGACTAGTGAGGGCAATGAGCAGTTCTTC. The chain has TRBV6-5 and TRBJ2-1; possibly TRBD2 for D (6 bases). The CDR3 totals 16 residues. CDR1 is MNHEY and CDR2 is SVGAGI in the germline V gene. Trimming removed 0 bases at V and 6 bases at J, with 15 bases between.

This sequence joins TRBV12-3 or TRBV12-4 and TRBJ2-3; 9 nucleotides match TRBD1. This CDR3 comprises 12 residues. Losses at the gene ends were 7 bases for V and 6 bases for J; bases not matched to a gene: 2. The CDR3 coding sequence is TGTGCCAGCAACAGGGGGCTGGATACGCAGTATTTT. This encodes CASNRGLDTQYF.

This clonotype appeared a few times. The chain uses TRBV7-9 and TRBJ2-2; 9 positions agree with TRBD1. V gave up 6 bases and J gave up 6 bases; unmatched junction bases: 11. This CDR3 is 16 amino acids long. Germline assignment: CDR1 SEHNR and CDR2 FQNEAQ (reference sequence). The CDR3 sequence: CASSLWGTGFAGELFF. The DNA of the CDR3 is TGTGCCAGCAGTTTATGGGGGACAGGGTTCGCCGGGGAGCTGTTTTTT.

This clonotype appeared many times. This rearrangement joins TRBV12-3 or TRBV12-4 to TRBJ1-2; TRBD1 aligns across 9 bases. Trimming cost V 5 bases and J 2 bases; bases outside gene matches: 12. The CDR3 runs 17 residues. Here the CDR3 DNA reads TGTGCCAGCAGTCAACCGGGACAGGGTTTGCCAAACTATGGCTACACCTTC. Encoded protein: CASSQPGQGLPNYGYTF.

This clonotype was picked up many times. The chain has TRBV20-1 and TRBJ2-1; 8 bases agree with TRBD2. This CDR3 is built from 15 residues. V trimming: 3 bases; J trimming: 2 bases; junction bases outside the gene matches: 6. Germline V lookup: CDR1 DFQATT, CDR2 SNEGSKA (reference sequence). The CDR3 here is CSASMAGGTYNEQFF. The CDR3 DNA reads TGCAGTGCTAGTATGGCGGGAGGTACCTACAATGAGCAGTTCTTC.

This clonotype was observed at least ten times. This sequence joins TRBV7-6 and TRBJ2-1; 10 nucleotides align to TRBD2. The CDR3 contains 16 residues. In germline, CDR1 is SGHVS, CDR2 FNYEAQ. The ends lost 2 bases at V and 6 bases at J; junction bases unmatched: 7. For the CDR3, the DNA is TGTGCCAGCAGCTTAAGCCTAGCGGGGGCAATCAATGAGCAGTTCTTC. Protein: CASSLSLAGAINEQFF. The variable domain in full, with the rest retrieved from reference TRBV7-6 and TRBJ2-1, is GAGVSQSPRYKVTKRGQDVALRCDPISGHVSLYWYRQALGQGPEFLTYFNYEAQQDKSGLPNDRFSAERPEGSISTLTIQRTEQRDSAMYRCASSLSLAGAINEQFFGPGTRLTVL.

At least ten counts were recorded for this clonotype. The chain is built from TRBV6-2 or TRBV6-3 and TRBJ2-7; tentatively, D is TRBD1 or TRBD2 (5 bases each). This CDR3 has 14 amino acids. Germline V lookup: CDR1 MNHEY, CDR2 SVGEGT. The V and J ends lost 7 bases and 3 bases respectively, with 16 bases between them. CDR3: CASNLPGRIYEQYF. DNA of the CDR3: TGTGCCAGCAACCTACCGGGACGGATCTACGAGCAGTACTTC.

This clonotype showed up many times. The CDR3 DNA reads as TGTGCCAGCAGCTTGAGGCAGTATCAGCCCCAGCATTTT. Translated, it gives CASSLRQYQPQHF. V gene TRBV5-6 combines with J gene TRBJ1-5; no definite D call. The CDR3 extends over 13 amino acids. Looked up from germline, CDR1 is SGHDT and CDR2 is YYEEEE. Trimming took 1 base from V and 5 from J, leaving 7 bases between them.

This clonotype was observed many times. This chain uses TRBV19 with TRBJ2-3, with D hard to call. The CDR3 sequence is 18 residues long. The V gene lost 4 bases and the J gene lost 3 bases, with 23 bases spanning the gap. Germline V gene sequence: CDR1 LNHDA, CDR2 SQIVND (reference sequence). The CDR3 DNA follows: TGTGCCAGTAGTACTCAACCCTCATTAGACGAATCGACAGATACGCAGTATTTT. This sequence encodes CASSTQPSLDESTDTQYF.

The table lists this clonotype with many counts. The rearrangement links TRBV6-6 to TRBJ1-1; D unresolved. Germline V gene lookup returns CDR1 MNHNY and CDR2 SVGAGI (reference sequence). The V end lost 0 bases, the J end lost 6 bases, and 11 bases lay between the germline ends. CDR3 length: 14 amino acids. CDR3 DNA sequence: TGTGCCAGCAGTTACTCGGGGTCGGGAGCTGAAGCTTTCTTT. Translating it yields CASSYSGSGAEAFF.

The rearrangement joins TRBV5-1 to TRBJ2-1; 8 positions match TRBD2. This CDR3 has 14 amino acids. Germline lookup yields CDR1 SGHRS and CDR2 YFSETQ. Trimming took 0 bases from V and 10 from J; bases not matched to a gene: 6. The CDR3 spells CASSLAGGGVEQFF. Here the CDR3 DNA reads TGCGCCAGCAGCTTGGCCGGGGGGGGGGTCGAGCAGTTCTTC.

This clonotype was counted at least ten times. V gene TRBV3-1 combines with J gene TRBJ1-2, with TRBD1 matching 7 bases. The CDR3 totals 16 residues. V gave up 3 bases and J gave up 4 bases; unmatched junction bases: 11. The germline CDR1 and CDR2 sequences are LGHDT and YNNKEL (reference sequence). The CDR3 reads CASSHGLQQGGYGYTF. In nucleotides, the CDR3 is TGTGCCAGCAGCCACGGGTTACAGCAGGGGGGCTATGGCTACACCTTC.

Many counts were recorded for this clonotype. The chain carries TRBV7-8 and TRBJ1-1; D gene ambiguous. The germline V and J ends were trimmed by 1 base and 8 bases, with 2 bases remaining between them. Germline assignment: CDR1 SGHVS and CDR2 FQNEAQ. The CDR3 totals 10 residues. CDR3 DNA sequence: TGTGCCAGCAGCTTAGAAGAAGCTTTCTTT. Translating it yields CASSLEEAFF.

In this sample, this clonotype turned up many times. The rearrangement links TRBV5-1 to TRBJ2-7; 7 bases fit TRBD1. The germline V gene encodes CDR1 SGHRS and CDR2 YFSETQ. This CDR3 region has 13 residues. V trimming: 3 bases; J trimming: 6 bases; junction bases outside the gene matches: 6. The CDR3 sequence: CASSSDRVVEQYF. CDR3 sequence (DNA): TGCGCCAGCAGCTCCGACAGGGTGGTCGAGCAGTACTTC.